This T cell receptor (beta chain) was captured by sequencing in a study of T cell responses to AZD1222 COVID-19 vaccine (dated by TCRdb to the early 2020s). With regard to the full study: A total of around 240 trial participants underwent TCR sequencing, of whom some 210 received two doses of AZD1222 and about 26 received two doses of the MenACWY control vaccine. Enrollment into the trials was organized by age into subgroups of 18-55, 56-69 and 70-plus years, and those subgroups contained about 160, 30 and 59 TCR-sequenced participants, respectively.

The germline V gene supplies CDR1 SGHVS and CDR2 FNYEAQ. Relative to germline, V is missing 4 bases and J is missing 9 bases, with 15 bases of the junction outside any gene match. CDR3 length: 17 amino acids, cysteine to phenylalanine. The CDR3 DNA has 51 bases and is translated from base 1. Concerning this clone: This receptor's antigen is unknown. Within one base of it there is no much larger clone, and no base qualities were kept.

The CDR3 regions of human TCRbeta chains were subjected to immunosequencing. The paper's processing steps were these. TCRs in the repertoires were matched against a reference library of SARS-CoV-2-specific TCRs that had been generated with the MIRA antigen-specificity platform. Breadth was defined as the fraction of unique TCRs that were SARS-CoV-2-associated, and depth was defined as the fraction of total T cells that were SARS-CoV-2-associated. Using the MIRA data, each spike-specific TCR was mapped to the spike region that the TCR reacts to and placed in a CD4 or CD8 class. Log10-transformed breadth and depth values were compared by one-way ANOVA with Sidak's multiple comparisons tests. The table comes from immuneACCESS by way of TCRdb, which keeps in-frame sequences with V and J called. Part of the clones is missing from these tables; in studies checked, under half for an unresolved V gene and the rest for unknown reasons. V and J calls and clone size follow that table, whereas D and trimming were derived from the DNA. The sample table holds around 150,000 clones, of which about 90% were seen once. 4.4% of the sample is in the top ten clones.

General findings and caveats noted by the study authors: Participants were mostly white British and included more females than males, and it was suggested by the authors that clonal diversity may have been underestimated. The whole spike protein was spanned by vaccine-associated CD4 TCRs, and dominant responses were seen in regions 160-218 and 743-854. In the small 56-69-year group, the increase in depth fell short of significance, most likely because of low power. Conclusions about previously exposed vaccinees were limited because only 6 or 7 AZD1222 recipients were SARS-CoV-2 seropositive at baseline. After two AZD1222 doses, spike-specific TCR breadth and depth were significantly higher than at day 0 and than in MenACWY recipients. Because no day 14 peak-response samples were available, the repertoires could be characterized only after the peak T cell response. Reportedly, almost half of the unique spike-specific TCRs recognized epitopes lying outside the regions that are mutated in the B.1.351 and B.1.1.7 variants.

Per the publication, the time point label means: baseline before first vaccination. The label giving this sample's treatment or condition can be read as: meningococcal conjugate vaccine given as trial control. The vaccinee samples were drawn from two UK trials, COV001 and COV002, one of which was a single-blind randomized controlled phase 2/3 trial testing AZD1222 (ChAdOx1 nCoV-19) in healthy adults. Trial participant PBMC samples were collected at day 0 and day 28 after the second dose for TCRbeta chain sequencing. This sequence originates from an adult in good health. Sequencing was performed on peripheral blood, taken on day 0 of MenACWY control vaccination. The chain is assembled from TRBV7-6 and TRBJ1-6; TRBD1 lines up with 7 middle nucleotides. The CDR3 amino acid sequence is: CASSSLRQGSSGSPLHF. The sequence in DNA is TGTGCCAGCAGCTCCCTGAGACAGGGTTCCTCAGGTTCACCCCTCCACTTT.